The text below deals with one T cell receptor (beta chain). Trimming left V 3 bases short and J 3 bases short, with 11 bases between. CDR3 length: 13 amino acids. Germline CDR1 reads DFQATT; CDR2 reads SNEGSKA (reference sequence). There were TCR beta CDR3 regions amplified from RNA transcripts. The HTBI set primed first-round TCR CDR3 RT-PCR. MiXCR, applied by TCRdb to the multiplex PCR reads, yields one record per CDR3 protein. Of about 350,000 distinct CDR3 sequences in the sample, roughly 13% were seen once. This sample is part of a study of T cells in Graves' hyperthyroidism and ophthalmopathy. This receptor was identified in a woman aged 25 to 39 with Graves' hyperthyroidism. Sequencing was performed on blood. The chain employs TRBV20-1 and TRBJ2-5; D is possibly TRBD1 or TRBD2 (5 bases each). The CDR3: CSARGVTKETQYF. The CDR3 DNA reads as TGCAGTGCTAGGGGGGTGACCAAAGAGACCCAGTACTTC.